A few counts support the clone carrying this T cell receptor beta chain. Through Arm-PCR of CDR3 regions and iRepertoire HTBI primers, TCR beta libraries were built. TCRdb called the multiplex PCR reads again in MiXCR, with one record for every CDR3 protein. The table lists 400,000 to 500,000 distinct CDR3 sequences, 14% of them singletons, with about a sixth in the top ten. The data are from a study of regulatory T cells in long-lasting Graves disease. The V end was cut by 6 bases, the J end by 1 base, with 11 bases between. From germline, CDR1 is KGHSH and CDR2 LQKENI. The CDR3 consists of 14 residues. Described time point: newly diagnosed GD, antithyroid drugs for less than 3 months. There was RNA extracted from PBMCs, and the TCR library was made from it. These data also formed part of another study, on T cells in Graves' hyperthyroidism and ophthalmopathy. Per that study: First-round RT-PCR of the TCR CDR3 relied on the HTBI primer set.

Sequenced here: peripheral blood mononuclear cells (PBMCs), sampled at new diagnosis, from a patient treated with antithyroid drugs. J is TRBJ2-3 and V is TRBV18; D might be TRBD2 (5 bases). This TCR derives from a woman in her forties or fifties with Graves disease. The CDR3 loop reads CASSRPEGTDTQYF. CDR3 DNA sequence: TGTGCCAGCTCCCGACCGGAGGGCACAGATACGCAGTATTTT.